This paragraph reports one T cell receptor beta chain. In its sample, this clone was seen once. What antigen it recognizes has not been identified. Base qualities are not provided; no much larger clone lies one nucleotide away. These data are taken from a study of shared clonotypes between healthy human individuals (TCRdb year 2020). As for the study more broadly: A few men and a couple of women, aged 18 to 49 years, made up the cohort. Per donor, three plates each were used for CD4 naive and CD4 memory, two for CD8 naive, and one for CD8 memory. To estimate repertoire size and how much clonotype sharing occurs between individuals, the study deeply sequenced the blood TCR repertoires of 4 to 6 healthy adults. To increase sequencing depth and limit assay-specific biases, TCR repertoire library preparation and sequencing were carried out by different laboratories using diverse techniques. Each donor's leukapheresis produced roughly between roughly 0.85 and 9.5 billion PBMCs.

The donors were healthy, HIV-negative adults with no recently reported acute infections or vaccinations. All donors were Caucasian adults living in Nashville, Tennessee, USA. CD4+ T cells were enriched through magnetic negative selection, after which naive cells were positively selected on CD45RA and the remaining negative fraction served as the memory subset. Blood was collected by leukapheresis, and PBMCs were isolated by Ficoll-Histopaque density gradient centrifugation and then cryopreserved in liquid nitrogen vapor phase. Purity and quantity of every magnetically sorted T cell population were checked by analytical flow cytometry. Genomic DNA was isolated from every sorted fraction and measured by UV absorbance on a Nanodrop 2000c. TCR CDR3 regions were amplified from genomic DNA by multiplex PCR using the deep immunoSEQ assay. Genomic DNA extracted from each cell subset was distributed evenly over all wells of several immunoSEQ 96-well plates, and each plate served as one replicate. For sorted subsets, about 0.2 ug genomic DNA, equal to 30,000 to 35,000 T cell genomes, was loaded into each replicate PCR. The purified libraries were quantified using a Qubit 3.0 fluorometer, sized with a Bioanalyzer 2100, and then quantified again using the KAPA Library Quantification kit. Every immunoSEQ 96-well plate was sequenced on a dedicated single-read 150-cycle Illumina NextSeq 550 flow cell. The study's own analysis went as follows. Because the immunoSEQ output held only junctional sequences and lacked quality scores, the filtering could not match the filtering applied to full-length reads. Sequences were annotated with PyIR, a Python wrapper for IgBLAST v1.9, using IMGT germline references to assign V/J genes and CDR3. Reads with weak V/J assignments (E-value above 1e-6), missing CDR3, stop codons, out-of-frame junctions, or ambiguous translated residues were removed. V3J clonotypes were defined as sequences sharing the same inferred V gene, J gene, and CDR3 amino acid sequence. The percentage overlap between two repertoires was calculated by dividing the number of shared unique clonotypes by the size of the smaller repertoire. Three approaches were used to assess repertoire richness: RTK rarefaction, the Chao1 estimator, and Recon v2.1 estimates of unobserved clonotypes. For all TCRbeta clonotypes obtained by the gDNA method from several donors, generation probabilities were computed with OLGA. As stored in TCRdb, this immuneACCESS dataset retains in-frame rearrangements with V and J assigned. A fraction of the clones does not appear; measured against another copy, unresolved V genes explain less than half of the discrepancy, and the remainder lacks a known reason. V, J and clone size are those of that table, while D and trimming were read from the DNA. The sample table holds 2 million to 2.5 million clones, of which 80% to 95% were seen once. The ten largest clones add up to 0.35% to 0.45% of the sample.

Points the paper makes about the study in general: When several donors were compared, the shared fraction of clonotypes was around 4.6% for naive CD4, roughly 3.4% for naive CD8, 2% to 2.5% for memory CD4, and less than 0.45% for memory CD8. Rarefaction of sorted-subset datasets indicated incomplete sequencing despite the large sequencing depth. Because the study included only a small number of donors, the genetic and exposure-history diversity represented was limited. Compared with non-shared clonotypes, the clonotypes found in all four sorted-subset donors had higher generation probabilities. Sampling was restricted to blood, and TCR repertoires in tissues likely differ from the TCR repertoires found in blood. Naive subsets generally had larger estimated clonotype richness than memory subsets. Pairwise subsampling led to the expectation that sequencing depth would affect the degree of clonotype sharing among donors.

Deletion took 1 base off V and 0 bases off J, with a span of 6 bases between the germline ends. Per the germline V gene (reference sequence), LNHNV is the CDR1 and YYDKDF is the CDR2. Including the terminal cysteine and phenylalanine, the CDR3 comprises 14 residues. The kept DNA is CDR3 alone, 42 bases in frame from the first base. Sequenced: naive CD4+ T cells from PBMCs. Explained via the paper, the cell subset or site label denotes: CD45RA+ positively selected. The TCR originated in a man aged 18 to 29 in good health. Some clones in this sample may be carry-over from other donors' samples. Rearrangement joined TRBV15 to TRBJ2-5; the D gene remains uncertain. The CDR3 is CATSRGQYQETQYF. The bases are TGTGCCACCAGCAGAGGCCAGTACCAAGAGACCCAGTACTTC.